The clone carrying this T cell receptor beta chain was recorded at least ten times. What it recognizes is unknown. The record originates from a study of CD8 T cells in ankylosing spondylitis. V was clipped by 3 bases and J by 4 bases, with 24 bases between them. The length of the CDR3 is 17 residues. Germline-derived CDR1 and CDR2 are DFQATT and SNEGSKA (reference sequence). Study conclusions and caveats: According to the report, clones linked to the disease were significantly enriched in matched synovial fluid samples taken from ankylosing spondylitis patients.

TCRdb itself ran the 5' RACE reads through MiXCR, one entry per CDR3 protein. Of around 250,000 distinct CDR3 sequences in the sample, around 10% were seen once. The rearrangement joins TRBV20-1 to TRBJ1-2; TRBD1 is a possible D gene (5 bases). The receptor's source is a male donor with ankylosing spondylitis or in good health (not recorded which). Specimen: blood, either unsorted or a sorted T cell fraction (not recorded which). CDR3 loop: CSASPRVPAGISYGYTF. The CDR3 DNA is TGCAGTGCTAGCCCCAGGGTCCCAGCAGGAATCAGCTATGGCTACACCTTC.